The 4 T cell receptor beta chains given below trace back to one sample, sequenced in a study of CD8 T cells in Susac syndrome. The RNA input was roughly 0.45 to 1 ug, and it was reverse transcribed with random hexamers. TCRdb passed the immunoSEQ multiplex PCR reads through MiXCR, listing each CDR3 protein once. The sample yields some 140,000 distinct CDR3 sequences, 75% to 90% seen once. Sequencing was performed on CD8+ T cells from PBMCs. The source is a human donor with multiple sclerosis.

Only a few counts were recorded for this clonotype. The CDR3 protein is CASSLEGLNQPQHF. DNA for the CDR3: TGTGCCAGCAGTTTAGAAGGGCTGAATCAGCCCCAGCATTTT. J is TRBJ1-5 and V is TRBV27, with D hard to call. The CDR3 spans 14 residues. Between the trimmed V and J ends, which lost 2 bases and 4 bases, there was a span of 9 bases. Germline CDR1 reads MNHEY; CDR2 reads SMNVEV (reference sequence).

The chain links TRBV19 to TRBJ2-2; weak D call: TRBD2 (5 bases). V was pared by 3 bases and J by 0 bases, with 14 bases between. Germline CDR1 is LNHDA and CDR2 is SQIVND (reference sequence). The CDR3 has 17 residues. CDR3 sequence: CASSIVARTANTGELFF. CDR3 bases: TGTGCCAGTAGTATCGTCGCCAGGACTGCGAACACCGGGGAGCTGTTTTTT. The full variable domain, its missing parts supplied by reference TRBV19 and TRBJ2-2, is DGGITQSPKYLFRKEGQNVTLSCEQNLNHDAMYWYRQDPGQGLRLIYYSQIVNDFQKGDIAEGYSVSREKKESFPLTVTSAQKNPTAFYLCASSIVARTANTGELFFGEGSRLTVL.

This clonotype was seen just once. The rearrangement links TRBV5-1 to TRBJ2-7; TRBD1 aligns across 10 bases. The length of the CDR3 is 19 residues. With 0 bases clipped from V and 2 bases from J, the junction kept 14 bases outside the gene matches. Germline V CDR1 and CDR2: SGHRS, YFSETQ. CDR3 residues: CASSLGPGTGDPPTYEQYF. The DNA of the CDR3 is TGCGCCAGCAGCTTGGGTCCCGGGACAGGGGACCCGCCGACCTACGAGCAGTACTTC.

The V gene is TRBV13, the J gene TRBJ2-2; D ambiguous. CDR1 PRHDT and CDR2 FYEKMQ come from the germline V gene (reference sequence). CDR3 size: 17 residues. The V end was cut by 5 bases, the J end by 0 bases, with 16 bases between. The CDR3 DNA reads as TGTGCCAGCAGCATCAACCGAAGGGTCTCGAACACCGGGGAGCTGTTTTTT. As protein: CASSINRRVSNTGELFF. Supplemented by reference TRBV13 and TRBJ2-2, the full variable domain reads AAGVIQSPRHLIKEKRETATLKCYPIPRHDTVYWYQQGPGQDPQFLISFYEKMQSDKGSIPDRFSAQQFSDYHSELNMSSLELGDSALYFCASSINRRVSNTGELFFGEGSRLTVL.